Listed below are T cell receptor beta chains from one sample, sequenced in a study of blood T cell repertoires in COVID-19. Libraries were prepared by immunoSEQ multiplex PCR; TCRdb keeps only in-frame clonotypes and omits some of them. The repertoire consists of 400,000 or so clones, with 85% to 90% occurring once and the leading ten covering around 2.9%. Sample: peripheral blood. These receptors were collected from a human donor in a cohort sampled during active COVID-19. Both conserved end residues are part of each CDR3. D genes are given only for firm matches. Clone size is shown for a subset of rows, as once, few, many or a class of expanded clone.

abundance	d_gene	v_gene	j_gene	CDR3aa	CDR3nt
.	TRBD2	TRBV19	TRBJ2-1	CASTNPGGDNEQFF	TGTGCCAGTACAAACCCGGGGGGGGACAATGAGCAGTTCTTC
.	.	TRBV19	TRBJ2-6	CASSMGPSGANVLTF	TGTGCCAGTAGTATGGGCCCGTCTGGGGCCAACGTCCTGACTTTC
.	.	TRBV9	TRBJ1-1	CASSVGGRAAEAFF	TGTGCCAGCAGCGTAGGAGGCAGGGCCGCTGAAGCTTTCTTT
.	.	TRBV5-1	TRBJ2-1	CASSLWTPDNEQFF	TGCGCCAGCAGCTTATGGACTCCTGACAATGAGCAGTTCTTC
.	TRBD1	TRBV7-9	TRBJ2-7	CASSFYSGGEQYF	TGTGCCAGCAGCTTTTATTCAGGGGGTGAGCAGTACTTC
.	TRBD1	TRBV13	TRBJ1-2	CASSMPGQNYGYTF	TGTGCCAGCAGCATGCCGGGACAGAACTATGGCTACACCTTC
.	.	TRBV5-1	TRBJ1-1	CASSFSVMNTEAFF	TGCGCCAGCAGCTTCTCGGTGATGAACACTGAAGCTTTCTTT
once	.	TRBV7-6	TRBJ2-3	CASSIRTAADTQYF	TGTGCCAGCAGCATCCGGACTGCAGCAGATACGCAGTATTTT
once	.	TRBV7-7	TRBJ2-7	CASSLEFREVGEYEQYF	TGTGCTAGCAGCTTAGAGTTCAGGGAGGTCGGGGAATACGAGCAGTACTTC
.	TRBD1	TRBV5-1	TRBJ1-2	CASSYPGQGANYGYTF	TGCGCCAGCAGCTATCCGGGACAGGGGGCCAACTATGGCTACACCTTC
.	TRBD1	TRBV7-2	TRBJ1-2	CASSLGQGFFHGYTF	TGTGCCAGCAGCCTTGGACAGGGTTTCTTTCATGGCTACACCTTC
.	.	TRBV30	TRBJ2-6	CAWVQGSSGANVLTF	TGTGCCTGGGTACAGGGAAGCTCTGGGGCCAACGTCCTGACTTTC
.	.	TRBV18	TRBJ1-2	CASSETQARPNYGYTF	TGTGCCAGCTCAGAAACCCAGGCCAGGCCAAACTATGGCTACACCTTC
.	TRBD1	TRBV27	TRBJ1-6	CASSLSGTGGSPLHF	TGTGCCAGCAGTTTATCGGGGACAGGGGGTTCACCCCTCCACTTT
.	.	TRBV27	TRBJ2-6	CASRSSGANVLTF	TGTGCCAGCAGATCGTCTGGGGCCAACGTCCTGACTTTC
.	.	TRBV3-1/TRBV3-2	TRBJ2-7	CASSPGPGTFLAYEQYF	TGTGCCAGCAGCCCGGGTCCCGGGACATTTTTGGCCTACGAGCAGTACTTC
.	.	TRBV3-1/TRBV3-2	TRBJ2-2	CASSHRFPNTGELFF	TGTGCCAGCAGCCATCGGTTTCCGAACACCGGGGAGCTGTTTTTT
.	.	TRBV4-1	TRBJ1-2	CASSPDGGEGYGYTF	TGCGCCAGCAGCCCTGACGGGGGTGAGGGCTATGGCTACACCTTC
.	.	TRBV19	TRBJ1-6	CASSIGGTGLSPLHF	TGTGCCAGTAGTATAGGAGGCACAGGGCTTTCACCCCTCCACTTT
.	TRBD2	TRBV30	TRBJ2-7	CAWGLAGATEQYF	TGTGCCTGGGGACTAGCGGGGGCCACGGAGCAGTACTTC
.	.	TRBV19	TRBJ2-7	CASSLSTGSGEQYF	TGTGCCAGTAGTCTATCGACAGGTTCGGGGGAGCAGTACTTC
.	.	TRBV9	TRBJ1-2	CASSPSGGGYTF	TGTGCCAGCAGCCCTTCCGGGGGTGGCTACACCTTC
.	.	TRBV19	TRBJ1-2	CASSNDFETGNYGYTF	TGTGCCAGTAGTAACGATTTCGAGACAGGAAACTATGGCTACACCTTC
.	TRBD1	TRBV9	TRBJ1-1	CASSVGQGLDTEAFF	TGTGCCAGCAGCGTCGGACAGGGTTTGGACACTGAAGCTTTCTTT
.	TRBD2	TRBV3-1/TRBV3-2	TRBJ2-5	CASRETSGQETQYF	TGTGCCAGCAGGGAAACTAGCGGTCAAGAGACCCAGTACTTC
.	.	TRBV3-1/TRBV3-2	TRBJ2-5	CASSPYSWETQYF	TGTGCCAGCAGCCCCTATAGTTGGGAGACCCAGTACTTC
.	TRBD2	TRBV7-3	TRBJ2-2	CASSKSSSGLTGELFF	TGTGCCAGCAGCAAAAGCTCTAGCGGACTCACCGGGGAGCTGTTTTTT
many	TRBD2	TRBV6-4	TRBJ2-3	CASSDSSGGTDTQYF	TGTGCCAGCAGTGACTCTAGCGGGGGGACAGATACGCAGTATTTT
.	.	TRBV7-8	TRBJ2-5	CASSLGRTGETQYF	TGTGCCAGCAGCTTAGGGAGGACTGGGGAGACCCAGTACTTC
.	.	TRBV6-5	TRBJ1-4	CASRLPGDEKLFF	TGTGCCAGCCGCCTTCCAGGGGATGAAAAACTGTTTTTT
.	.	TRBV19	TRBJ2-3	CASSDDSTQGRYF	TGTGCCAGTAGTGACGACTCCACCCAGGGCCGGTATTTT
.	.	TRBV6-1	TRBJ1-6	CASSEPAGSYNSPLHF	TGTGCCAGCAGTGAACCCGCAGGGTCCTATAATTCACCCCTCCACTTT
.	TRBD1	TRBV11-2	TRBJ2-7	CASSLQGALTDEQYF	TGTGCCAGCAGCTTACAGGGGGCGCTGACCGACGAGCAGTACTTC
.	TRBD2	TRBV18	TRBJ2-3	CASSPGASGAADTQYF	TGTGCCAGCTCACCGGGGGCTAGCGGGGCGGCGGATACGCAGTATTTT
once	TRBD2	TRBV5-1	TRBJ2-3	CASSLYGRAFSSTDTQYF	TGCGCCAGCAGCTTATACGGGAGGGCTTTTTCTAGCACAGATACGCAGTATTTT
.	TRBD1	TRBV19	TRBJ1-5	CASTHRGLPQHF	TGTGCCAGTACGCACAGGGGTCTCCCCCAGCATTTT
.	TRBD2	TRBV6-2/TRBV6-3	TRBJ2-2	CASSYYSVAGEGTGELFF	TGTGCCAGCAGTTATTATTCTGTAGCGGGAGAGGGTACCGGGGAGCTGTTTTTT
.	.	TRBV6-2/TRBV6-3	TRBJ2-2	CASSFNLRVYGELFF	TGTGCCAGCAGTTTCAATCTCAGGGTTTACGGGGAGCTGTTTTTT
.	TRBD2	TRBV10-2	TRBJ2-7	CASSELRFRSGRHEQYF	TGCGCCAGCAGTGAGTTGAGGTTCCGTAGCGGGAGACATGAGCAGTACTTC
few	.	TRBV2	TRBJ2-2	CASSWYERNTGELFF	TGTGCCAGCAGTTGGTACGAGAGGAACACCGGGGAGCTGTTTTTT
.	TRBD1	TRBV6-1	TRBJ2-7	CASSERPGGLSYEQYF	TGTGCCAGCAGTGAAAGGCCAGGGGGTCTCTCCTACGAGCAGTACTTC
.	TRBD1	TRBV5-4	TRBJ1-6	CASTRDRDSPLHF	TGTGCCAGCACCCGGGACAGAGATTCACCCCTCCACTTT
.	TRBD2	TRBV9	TRBJ2-1	CASSVDPSGDAGEQFF	TGTGCCAGCAGCGTAGATCCTAGCGGGGATGCAGGAGAGCAGTTCTTC
once	TRBD1	TRBV19	TRBJ1-6	CASSPKGQRGNSPLHF	TGTGCCAGTAGTCCGAAGGGACAGAGGGGGAATTCACCCCTCCACTTT
.	TRBD2	TRBV6-5	TRBJ2-1	CASSLGLAAYNEQFF	TGTGCCAGCAGTTTAGGACTAGCGGCTTACAATGAGCAGTTCTTC
.	.	TRBV6-5	TRBJ2-1	CASSSVGGLMDEQFF	TGTGCCAGCAGTTCCGTGGGGGGGCTAATGGATGAGCAGTTCTTC
.	TRBD2	TRBV5-1	TRBJ2-5	CASSTSGGSGQETQYF	TGCGCCAGCAGCACTAGCGGGGGGAGTGGGCAAGAGACCCAGTACTTC
.	TRBD1	TRBV30	TRBJ2-7	CAWSAGTGFYEQYF	TGTGCCTGGAGTGCCGGGACAGGGTTCTACGAGCAGTACTTC
.	TRBD1	TRBV30	TRBJ2-7	CAWSADREVSYEQYF	TGTGCCTGGAGTGCAGACAGGGAAGTTTCCTACGAGCAGTACTTC